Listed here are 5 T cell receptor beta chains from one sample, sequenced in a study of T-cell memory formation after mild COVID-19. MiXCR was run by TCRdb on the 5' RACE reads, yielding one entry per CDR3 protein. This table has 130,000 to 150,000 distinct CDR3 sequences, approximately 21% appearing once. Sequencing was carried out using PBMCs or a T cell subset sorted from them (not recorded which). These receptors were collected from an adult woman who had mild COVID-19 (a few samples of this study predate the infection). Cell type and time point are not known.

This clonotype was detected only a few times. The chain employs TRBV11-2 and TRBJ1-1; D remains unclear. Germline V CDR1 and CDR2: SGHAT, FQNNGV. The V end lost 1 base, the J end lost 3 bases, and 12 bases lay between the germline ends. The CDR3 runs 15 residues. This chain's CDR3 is CASSLGPFRDTEAFF. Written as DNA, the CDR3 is TGTGCCAGCAGCTTAGGTCCATTTCGCGACACTGAAGCTTTCTTT.

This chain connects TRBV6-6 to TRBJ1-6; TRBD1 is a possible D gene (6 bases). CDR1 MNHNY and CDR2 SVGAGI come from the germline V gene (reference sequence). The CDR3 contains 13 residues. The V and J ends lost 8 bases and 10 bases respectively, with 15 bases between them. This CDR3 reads CASLPAGGSPLHF. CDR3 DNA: TGTGCCAGCCTCCCAGCCGGGGGCTCACCCCTCCACTTT.

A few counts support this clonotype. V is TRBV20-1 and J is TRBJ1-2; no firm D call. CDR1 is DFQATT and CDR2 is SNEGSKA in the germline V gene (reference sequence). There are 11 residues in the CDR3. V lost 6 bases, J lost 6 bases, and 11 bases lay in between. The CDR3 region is CSAPRGHGYTF. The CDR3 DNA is TGCAGTGCCCCACGAGGGCATGGCTACACCTTC.

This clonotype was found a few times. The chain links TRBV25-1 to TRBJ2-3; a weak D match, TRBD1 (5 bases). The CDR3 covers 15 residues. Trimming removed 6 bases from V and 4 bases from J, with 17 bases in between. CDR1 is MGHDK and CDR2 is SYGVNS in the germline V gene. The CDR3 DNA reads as TGTGCCAGCAGCCTAGGGGCAGGGTGGGCAGATACGCAGTATTTT. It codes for CASSLGAGWADTQYF.

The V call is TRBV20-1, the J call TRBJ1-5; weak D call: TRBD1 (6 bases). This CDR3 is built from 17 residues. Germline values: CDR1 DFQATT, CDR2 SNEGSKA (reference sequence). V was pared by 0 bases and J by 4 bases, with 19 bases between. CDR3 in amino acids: CSARDLTRGGWNQPQHF. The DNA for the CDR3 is TGCAGTGCTAGAGATCTTACCAGGGGAGGTTGGAATCAGCCCCAGCATTTT.